This is a list of T cell receptor beta chains from one sample in a study of cytomegalovirus exposure and HLA in healthy donors. Here immunoSEQ multiplex PCR was the method, and the copy in TCRdb shows in-frame clones only, minus some. The sample consists of 90,000 or so clones, 80% of them appearing once. Sequenced material: PBMCs. Source of these receptors: a man between 45 and 60 years old in good health and CMV-seropositive. Each CDR3 is given with its conserved first and last residue. Each record gives: D gene, V gene, J gene, clone size, CDR3 protein, CDR3 DNA. The D gene is left open where the match is weak. The size field is filled for only some rows; it gives once, few, many or a size class.

.	TRBV2	TRBJ2-2	.	CASRLNTGELFF	TGTGCCAGCAGATTAAACACCGGGGAGCTGTTTTTT
.	TRBV30	TRBJ2-7	.	CAWSVGQGPTYEQYF	TGTGCCTGGAGTGTAGGGCAGGGGCCTACCTACGAGCAGTACTTC
.	TRBV7-8	TRBJ1-1	.	CASSLFGGTEAFF	TGTGCCAGCAGCTTATTCGGGGGCACTGAAGCTTTCTTT
TRBD1	TRBV18	TRBJ1-4	.	CASSPAKDRANEKLFF	TGTGCCAGCTCACCAGCTAAGGACAGGGCGAATGAAAAACTGTTTTTT
TRBD2	TRBV10-1	TRBJ2-1	.	CASSDLAGSNEQFF	TGCGCCAGCAGTGATTTAGCGGGATCGAATGAGCAGTTCTTC
TRBD2	TRBV7-2	TRBJ2-1	once	CASSFGTSRYNEQFF	TGTGCCAGCAGCTTCGGGACTAGCCGGTACAATGAGCAGTTCTTC
.	TRBV19	TRBJ2-3	.	CASSRVGHTDTQYF	TGTGCCAGTAGTCGGGTGGGTCACACAGATACGCAGTATTTT
.	TRBV7-5	TRBJ1-1	.	CARSSHQGVNTEAFF	TGTGCCAGAAGCTCCCACCAGGGGGTCAACACTGAAGCTTTCTTT
TRBD1	TRBV19	TRBJ1-4	.	CASSGRTGDNEKLFF	TGTGCCAGTAGTGGGAGGACAGGGGACAATGAAAAACTGTTTTTT
.	TRBV18	TRBJ1-5	.	CASSQGVAQPQHF	TGTGCCAGCTCACAGGGGGTAGCCCAGCCCCAGCATTTT
.	TRBV21-1	TRBJ1-2	.	CASSKAEQGNYGYTF	TGTGCCAGCAGCAAAGCGGAACAGGGGAACTATGGCTACACCTTC
.	TRBV6-6	TRBJ1-4	once	CASRGPGGYNEKLFF	TGTGCCAGCAGAGGCCCCGGGGGTTATAATGAAAAACTGTTTTTT
TRBD2	TRBV13	TRBJ2-1	.	CASSLAGGTWNEQFF	TGTGCCAGCAGTTTAGCGGGAGGGACTTGGAATGAGCAGTTCTTC
.	TRBV11-2	TRBJ2-7	.	CASSQTGYEQYF	TGTGCCAGCAGCCAAACAGGGTACGAGCAGTACTTC